The present T cell receptor (beta chain) was sequenced within a study of circulating and synovial CD4+ cells in juvenile arthritis. Overall study results and limits: Diversity here was lower than in bulk blood CD4 cells.

The table came from immunoSEQ multiplex PCR; TCRdb's copy has only in-frame clones and leaves some out. The sample contains 15,000 or so clones, approximately 90% of which appear only once. Notes on this clone: Its specificity is not known.

In germline, CDR1 is LGHNA, CDR2 YSLEER. CDR3 length: 14 residues. The V end was cut by 1 base, the J end by 4 bases, with 10 bases between. The receptor was derived from a human donor with juvenile idiopathic arthritis. Specimen: CD4+ T cells from blood. V gene TRBV4-3 combines with J gene TRBJ2-5, with D unresolved. Here the CDR3 reads CASSQAQAGETQYF. CDR3 nucleotide sequence: TGCGCCAGCAGCCAAGCCCAGGCTGGAGAGACCCAGTACTTC.